Listed below are T cell receptor beta chains from one sample, sequenced in a study of cytomegalovirus exposure and HLA in healthy donors. Using immunoSEQ multiplex PCR, the repertoire was profiled, and TCRdb retains in-frame clones only, with some absent. This sample has some 220,000 clones, with 90% to 95% found just once. Sequencing was performed on PBMCs. The receptors originated from a woman aged 18-29 years in good health and CMV-seronegative. CDR3s include the opening cysteine and the closing phenylalanine or tryptophan. Fields, in order: clone size, D gene, V gene, J gene, CDR3 DNA, CDR3 protein. D genes are given only for firm matches. Size values are once, few and many counts, or a class for expanded clones, and some rows have none.

NA	TRBD2	TRBV4-2	TRBJ2-7	TGTGCCAGCAGCCAAGATCCCAGGACTAGCGGGAGTATATACGAGCAGTACTTC	CASSQDPRTSGSIYEQYF
once	NA	TRBV5-1	TRBJ2-1	TGCGCCAGCAGCTGGACACGGAATGAGCAGTTCTTC	CASSWTRNEQFF
NA	NA	TRBV7-8	TRBJ2-1	TGTGCCAGCAGCTTGTGGAGCGGGCCGTACAATGAGCAGTTCTTC	CASSLWSGPYNEQFF
NA	NA	TRBV27	TRBJ1-2	TGTGCCAGCAGTCCTCCCGATGGTAGGCAGGCTAACTATGGCTACACCTTC	CASSPPDGRQANYGYTF
NA	TRBD2	TRBV6-1	TRBJ2-1	TGTGCCAGCAGTCGGGGAGGGCGCAATGAGCAGTTCTTC	CASSRGGRNEQFF
NA	TRBD2	TRBV5-1	TRBJ2-7	TGCGCCAGCAGCTTGGCGGGGACTAGCGGGCAACGAAGGAGCTCCTACGAGCAGTACTTC	CASSLAGTSGQRRSSYEQYF
NA	NA	TRBV6-8	TRBJ1-4	TGTGCCAGCAGCCCTGACAGGCGGAAACTTCATGAAAAACTGTTTTTT	CASSPDRRKLHEKLFF
NA	NA	TRBV6-1	TRBJ1-2	TGTGCGCACGGGTGGTGGAACTATGGCTACACCTTC	CAHGWWNYGYTF
NA	NA	TRBV6-5	TRBJ1-3	TGTGCCAGCAGTTCGCGGGGGGCAGGAAACACCATATATTTT	CASSSRGAGNTIYF
NA	NA	TRBV5-1	TRBJ2-3	TGCGCCAGCAGCTTAAGGCAGGGTGCAGATACGCAGTATTTT	CASSLRQGADTQYF
NA	TRBD2	TRBV30	TRBJ2-3	TGTGCCTGGAGTGTACTAGCGGGAGGGACGGTCGGCACAGATACGCAGTATTTT	CAWSVLAGGTVGTDTQYF
NA	TRBD1	TRBV9	TRBJ2-1	TGTGCCAGCAGCGTAGCGCGGGAGAGGGACAGGGCTCAGTTCTTC	CASSVARERDRAQFF
NA	TRBD2	TRBV30	TRBJ2-3	TGTGCCTGGAGTCGGTCTAGCGGGAAAACAGATACGCAGTATTTT	CAWSRSSGKTDTQYF
NA	TRBD1	TRBV28	TRBJ1-6	TGTGCCAGCAGTTTAGCCGGGACAGGGGCCAGAAATTCACCCCTCCACTTT	CASSLAGTGARNSPLHF
NA	NA	TRBV18	TRBJ1-1	TGTGCCAGCTCACCACCGATCCGGACTGTCACTGAAGCTTTCTTT	CASSPPIRTVTEAFF
NA	TRBD2	TRBV11-3	TRBJ2-3	TGTGCCAGCAGCTTGGGGGGGAATCCAGATACGCAGTATTTT	CASSLGGNPDTQYF
NA	TRBD1	TRBV5-1	TRBJ1-2	TGCGCCAGCAGCTTGGAGTCAGGGGGCTTCAGCTACACCTTC	CASSLESGGFSYTF
NA	NA	TRBV19	TRBJ2-3	TGTGCCAGTAGTATAGTCTCCACGGGAGCAGATACGCAGTATTTT	CASSIVSTGADTQYF
NA	TRBD1	TRBV25-1	TRBJ1-4	TGTGCCAGCAGTGAATATCGAAACAGGGGCTTCAATGAAAAACTGTTTTTT	CASSEYRNRGFNEKLFF
NA	NA	TRBV10-2	TRBJ2-7	TGCGCCAGCGCCGCATCGTGGCCCTACGAGCAGTACTTC	CASAASWPYEQYF
NA	NA	TRBV25-1	TRBJ1-1	TGTGCCAGCAGTGAATCACTTGGTCCGAGACAAGGAGCTTTCTTT	CASSESLGPRQGAFF
NA	TRBD1	TRBV9	TRBJ1-2	TGTGCCAGCAGTCGACAGGGAGCAAACTATGGCTACACCTTC	CASSRQGANYGYTF
NA	TRBD1	TRBV4-1	TRBJ1-2	TGCGCCAGCAGCCAGCAAGACGGGGCAGGGGGAGGCTACACCTTC	CASSQQDGAGGGYTF
NA	TRBD2	TRBV29-1	TRBJ2-7	TGCAGCGTTGGGGACTACACCTACGAGCAGTACTTC	CSVGDYTYEQYF